The TCR beta chain under discussion was sequenced for a study of T cell clusters in autoimmune cytopenias. The study, taken as a whole, reports: TRB repertoire shifts in secondary cytopenia and chronic lymphocytic leukemia mostly reflected lymphoma, not autoimmunity. The T cell clusters were defined only in silico, without experimental functional validation.

One tube held mixed TRB-A and TRB-B primer pools for touch-down PCR. TCRdb re-called the multiplex PCR reads, yielding one record per CDR3 amino acid sequence without DNA. This sample contains under 8,500 distinct CDR3 sequences. Each sample's input was 200 to 300 ng genomic DNA, 30,000 to 45,000 genome equivalents. Turning to this clonotype: Its target is unknown.

The CDR3 sequence is 15 residues long. CDR1 and CDR2 from the germline V gene are LNHDA and SQIVND (reference sequence). These records were also assigned to another study, of T cell repertoires in aging, cancer and after chemotherapy. That source reports: The full dataset contained some 8.7 million TCR reads. Age-matched healthy donors had significantly more diverse, less clonal blood TCR repertoires than untreated cancer patients.

V and J are TRBV19 and TRBJ2-5; TCRdb's D gene call, TRBD1, goes unchecked for lack of DNA. The TCR originated in a human donor in good health. Sequenced material: peripheral blood. The CDR3 region is CASKVVNSGRETQYF.